The 16 T cell receptor beta chains given below trace back to one sample, sequenced in a study of sequential checkpoint blockade in melanoma (dated 2019 in TCRdb). Explained via the paper, the treatment or condition label denotes: randomized to nivolumab then ipilimumab (arm A) or the reverse (arm B). Library preparation was by the immunoSEQ multiplex PCR assay. Imported from immuneACCESS, the table was reduced by TCRdb to in-frame sequences with V and J called. These copies leave out some clones; in studies compared against another copy, an unresolved V gene accounts for under half, and the cause of the remainder is not known. This sample is represented by 3,100 or so clones; roughly a quarter of them were singletons. The top ten constitute around 10% of the sample. Material: tumor tissue (inferred from file names), obtained from a patient given nivolumab and ipilimumab in sequence. All receptors derive from a human donor with melanoma.

V and J are TRBV19 and TRBJ2-5; possible D gene TRBD2, 5 bases. This CDR3 region has 13 residues. CDR1 and CDR2 (germline): LNHDA, SQIVND (reference sequence). Trimming cost V 4 bases and J 4 bases, with 10 bases left between them. Written as DNA, the CDR3 is TGTGCCAGTAGTAATTTGGCGGGAGAGACCCAGTACTTC. Its protein is CASSNLAGETQYF.

The V gene is TRBV10-2, the J gene TRBJ2-5; a weak D match, TRBD2 (5 bases). Trimming cost V 2 bases and J 5 bases, with 18 bases left between them. The CDR3 is made up of 16 amino acids. Germline-derived CDR1 and CDR2 are WSHSY and SAAADI. CDR3 in amino acids: CASSEMSPTGLETQYF. The CDR3 coding sequence is TGCGCCAGCAGTGAGATGAGCCCGACGGGGTTGGAGACCCAGTACTTC.

The genes are TRBV12-5 and TRBJ1-2; D is possibly TRBD1 (5 bases). The CDR3 loop spans 14 amino acids. Germline loops: CDR1 LGHNT, CDR2 FRNRAP. The chain's CDR3 is CASIYRGAGDGYTF. The DNA of the CDR3 is TGTGCCAGCATATATAGAGGGGCTGGAGATGGCTACACCTTC.

This clone was observed a few times. The chain couples TRBV6-4 to TRBJ1-3; D is unclear. V was pared by 11 bases and J by 3 bases, with 8 bases between. The length of the CDR3 is 11 residues. The V gene's germline CDR1 is MRHNA and CDR2 SNTAGT. As DNA, the CDR3 is TGTGCCTCCGGCATTGGAAACACCATATATTTT. Translated: CASGIGNTIYF.

The J gene is TRBJ2-2, the V gene TRBV6-8; no clear D gene. The V and J ends lost 10 bases and 0 bases respectively, with 15 bases between them. In germline, CDR1 is MNHGY, CDR2 SAAAGT. The CDR3 is 15 amino acids. CDR3 sequence: CAINPGATNTGELFF. The CDR3 DNA reads TGTGCCATCAATCCCGGAGCTACGAACACCGGGGAGCTGTTTTTT.

There are a few counts of this clone. This chain connects TRBV28 to TRBJ2-6; 7 bases line up with TRBD1. V was pared by 6 bases and J by 0 bases, with 8 bases of the junction left unmatched. Per germline, CDR1 MDHEN and CDR2 SYDVKM. The CDR3 loop spans 17 amino acids. The CDR3 spells CASSEGGAGSGANVLTF. The CDR3 DNA reads as TGTGCCAGCAGCGAAGGGGGCGCTGGCTCTGGGGCCAACGTCCTGACTTTC.

In its sample, this clone is large. The chain has TRBV30 and TRBJ2-2, with 11 bases aligning to TRBD2. Germline V gene sequence: CDR1 GTSNPN, CDR2 SVGIG (reference sequence). With 3 bases clipped from V and 6 bases from J, the junction kept 6 bases outside the gene matches. The CDR3 totals 15 residues. This chain's CDR3 is CAWRPTSGNAGELFF. CDR3 sequence (DNA): TGTGCCTGGAGGCCGACTAGCGGGAATGCCGGGGAGCTGTTTTTT.

This CDR3 is CASSVEGGNNEKLFF. In nucleotides, the CDR3 is TGTGCCAGCAGCGTAGAAGGCGGTAATAATGAAAAACTGTTTTTT. The V gene is TRBV9, the J gene TRBJ1-4; D is unclear. The CDR3 extends over 15 amino acids. V gave up 0 bases and J gave up 4 bases, with 10 bases separating them. Germline V gene data show CDR1 as SGDLS and CDR2 as YYNGEE.

The J gene is TRBJ2-7, the V gene TRBV6-8; TRBD2 is a possible D gene (5 bases). Germline V gene data show CDR1 as MNHGY and CDR2 as SAAAGT. The CDR3 extends over 13 amino acids. With 6 bases removed from V and 2 bases from J, the gap between germline ends came to 11 bases. The CDR3 protein is CASSETGTYEQYF. The CDR3 DNA reads as TGTGCCAGCAGCGAGACGGGAACCTACGAGCAGTACTTC.

Only a few counts were recorded for this clone. One end of the junction fails to match germline, which may point to a read error. The CDR3 region is CASSITGINSEAFF. CDR3 DNA: TGTGCCAGTAGCATTACAGGAATTAACAGTGAAGCTTTCTTT. This chain links TRBV19 with TRBJ1-1; a weak D match, TRBD1 (5 bases). Per the germline V gene, CDR1 is LNHDA and CDR2 is SQIVND (reference sequence). The CDR3 loop spans 14 amino acids.

In its sample, this clone was seen a few times. This chain connects TRBV15 to TRBJ2-1; D call uncertain. The V gene's germline CDR1 is LNHNV and CDR2 YYDKDF (reference sequence). V lost 0 bases to trimming and J lost 4 bases, with 7 bases between them. CDR3 length: 14 residues. The CDR3 DNA reads as TGTGCCACCAGCAGAGATCGTTGGTACAATGAGCAGTTCTTC. Translating gives CATSRDRWYNEQFF.

The chain links TRBV12-5 to TRBJ2-1, with D perhaps matching TRBD2 (5 bases). CDR3 length: 13 amino acids. Germline CDR1 LGHNT, CDR2 FRNRAP. Here the CDR3 DNA reads TGTGCCAGCGGCCTGACTGCCGACAATGAGCAGTTCTTC. This encodes CASGLTADNEQFF. Looking up the rest from reference TRBV12-5 and TRBJ2-1 gives the full variable domain: DARVTQTPRHKVTEMGQEVTMRCQPILGHNTVFWYRQTMMQGLELLAYFRNRAPLDDSGMPKDRFSAEMPDATLATLKIQPSEPRDSAVYFCASGLTADNEQFFGPGTRLTVL.

V gene TRBV30 combines with J gene TRBJ1-2, with D possibly being TRBD1 (6 bases). Trimming cost V 6 bases and J 8 bases, with 13 bases left between them. The CDR3 runs to 11 residues. CDR1 GTSNPN and CDR2 SVGIG come from the germline V gene (reference sequence). CDR3 sequence reads: CACGTYGGYTF. CDR3 DNA: TGTGCCTGCGGGACATACGGCGGCTACACCTTC. The full variable domain, with the rest looked up from reference TRBV30 and TRBJ1-2, is SQTIHQWPATLVQPVGSPLSLECTVEGTSNPNLYWYRQAAGRGLQLLFYSVGIGQISSEVPQNLSASRPQDRQFILSSKKLLLSDSGFYLCACGTYGGYTFGSGTRLTVV.

This clone is labeled medium-sized (0.01 to 0.1%). The chain has TRBV4-1 and TRBJ1-4; TRBD1 matches at 9 bases. The germline V gene has CDR1 MGHRA and CDR2 YSYEKL. J gave up 8 bases and V 1 base, and 8 bases lay outside the gene matches. The CDR3 has 16 residues. The CDR3 sequence: CASSQAPQGAGEKLFF. For the CDR3, the DNA is TGCGCCAGCAGCCAAGCCCCACAGGGGGCGGGCGAAAAACTGTTTTTT.

This chain links TRBV6-7 with TRBJ2-2, with unresolved D. TRBV6-7 is treated as an ORF (open reading frame) with a function not yet certain. Trimming stripped 5 bases from V and 9 bases from J, with 13 bases between. This CDR3 spans 13 amino acids. This CDR3 reads CASSPPAVWELFF. The CDR3 nucleotides read TGTGCCAGCAGTCCGCCAGCAGTCTGGGAGCTGTTTTTT.

This chain joins TRBV5-1 and TRBJ2-1, with 11 nucleotides matching TRBD2. Germline loops: CDR1 SGHRS, CDR2 YFSETQ. The CDR3 has 16 amino acids. The ends lost 0 bases at V and 4 bases at J; junction bases unmatched: 3. CDR3 protein: CASSLDSGRGYNEQFF. As DNA, the CDR3 is TGCGCCAGCAGCTTGGATAGCGGGAGGGGGTACAATGAGCAGTTCTTC.